This T cell receptor beta chain stems from a study of blood T cell repertoires in COVID-19. Study as a whole: COVID-19 samples collected from the United States, Italy and Spain covered acute and convalescent phases. Nucleic acid was either cDNA or gDNA, and it came from T cells, B-cell-depleted T cells, or PBMCs.

Authors' data handling: Amplified reference gene primers provided the basis for estimating nucleated cell counts. Libraries were prepared by immunoSEQ multiplex PCR; TCRdb keeps only in-frame clonotypes and omits some of them. Clone size and V and J calls were adopted from that table, with D and trimming inferred from the DNA. The profile shows some 250,000 clones, 88% of them singletons. CDR1 MNHNY and CDR2 SVGAGI come from the germline V gene (reference sequence). The CDR3 is 10 amino acids. The V and J ends lost 6 bases and 7 bases respectively, with 6 bases between them. This TCR came from a woman between 40 and 55 years old who had recovered from COVID-19. The material sequenced was peripheral blood. The chain combines TRBV6-6 with TRBJ1-1; no clear D gene. The CDR3 region is CASREGEAFF. CDR3 nucleotide sequence: TGTGCCAGCAGGGAGGGTGAAGCTTTCTTT.